These 29 T cell receptor beta chains were sequenced from one sample in a study of blood T cell repertoires in COVID-19. The assay was immunoSEQ multiplex PCR, and TCRdb's table has in-frame clones only and misses some. The table records 52,000 or so clones, about 88% of them present only once. Material for sequencing was peripheral blood. All receptors come from a man between 65 and 85 years old with active COVID-19.

The chain carries TRBV5-8 and TRBJ2-7; 10 bases match TRBD1. The junction had 12 bases not matched to a gene; V was cut back by 4 bases and J by 2 bases. CDR1 is SGHTS and CDR2 is YDEGEE in the germline V gene. This CDR3 spans 17 amino acids. DNA for the CDR3: TGTGCCAGCAGCCCGTTTCCTCCGGGACAGGGGACCTACGAGCAGTACTTC. The encoded protein is CASSPFPPGQGTYEQYF.

The chain is built from TRBV4-2 and TRBJ2-7; D is unclear. CDR3 length: 13 amino acids. Germline CDR1 reads LGHNA; CDR2 reads YNFKEQ. The V end lost 0 bases, the J end lost 3 bases, and 6 bases lay between the germline ends. The CDR3, as DNA: TGTGCCAGCAGCCAAGATAACGGCTACGAGCAGTACTTC. Residues: CASSQDNGYEQYF.

This clone was recorded only once. This rearrangement joins TRBV28 to TRBJ2-7, with 10 bases fitting TRBD2. Trimming at V came to 1 base and at J to 0 bases, leaving 9 bases not matched to a gene. Germline CDR1 and CDR2: MDHEN and SYDVKM. The CDR3 is 18 residues long. CDR3 nucleotides: TGTGCCAGCAGTTTATTGGCTAGCGGGAGAAAAAGCTCCTACGAGCAGTACTTC. It is translated as CASSLLASGRKSSYEQYF.

The gene calls are TRBV10-3 and TRBJ1-2; D perhaps matches TRBD1 (5 bases). Germline CDR1 and CDR2: ENHRY and SYGVKD. Trimming left V 6 bases short and J 3 bases short, with 14 bases between. The CDR3 loop spans 14 amino acids. CDR3 residues: CAIRGSGGDYGYTF. CDR3 DNA sequence: TGTGCCATCAGGGGATCGGGAGGGGACTATGGCTACACCTTC.

This chain joins TRBV5-6 and TRBJ1-2, with D uncertain. The CDR3 totals 11 residues. CDR1 and CDR2 from the germline V gene are SGHDT and YYEEEE. V dropped 0 bases and J dropped 8 bases, with 5 bases sitting between them. The CDR3 sequence is CASSLAGGYTF. The CDR3 nucleotides read TGTGCCAGCAGCTTGGCAGGAGGCTACACCTTC.

This clone was counted at least ten times. This chain joins TRBV5-1 and TRBJ2-4, with no clear D. Germline assignment: CDR1 SGHRS and CDR2 YFSETQ. There are 13 residues in the CDR3. Trimming shortened V by 4 bases and J by 6 bases, and 11 bases separated the two germline ends. This chain's CDR3 is CASSPKSGNIQYF. CDR3 DNA: TGCGCCAGCAGCCCTAAATCCGGAAACATTCAGTACTTC. Full variable domain (rest looked up from reference TRBV5-1 and TRBJ2-4): KAGVTQTPRYLIKTRGQQVTLSCSPISGHRSVSWYQQTPGQGLQFLFEYFSETQRNKGNFPGRFSGRQFSNSRSEMNVSTLELGDSALYLCASSPKSGNIQYFGAGTRLSVL.

CDR3 nucleotides: TGTGCCAGCGCCTCACAGGGGGTCGGGGGCGAGCAGTACTTC. It codes for CASASQGVGGEQYF. V and J are TRBV6-5 and TRBJ2-7; 8 bases agree with TRBD1. Germline values: CDR1 MNHEY, CDR2 SVGAGI. This CDR3 comprises 14 residues. With V trimmed by 8 bases and J by 6 bases, 12 bases remained unmatched.

This clone was detected only once. This chain links TRBV9 with TRBJ2-7; D might be TRBD2 (6 bases). The CDR3 extends over 16 amino acids. Germline-derived CDR1 and CDR2 are SGDLS and YYNGEE. V was pared by 3 bases and J by 6 bases, with 22 bases between. The CDR3, as DNA: TGTGCCAGCAGCGCCAGTAGAGGGATTACGACTAGCGAGCAGTACTTC. Translation gives CASSASRGITTSEQYF.

The V gene is TRBV7-6, the J gene TRBJ2-2; the match to TRBD1 covers 11 bases. Germline CDR1 is SGHVS and CDR2 is FNYEAQ. CDR3 length: 17 residues. V shed 5 bases, J shed 4 bases, and the junction held 9 bases outside the gene matches. The CDR3 reads CASSPWTGGAGTGELFF. CDR3 in DNA: TGTGCCAGCAGCCCCTGGACAGGGGGCGCAGGCACCGGGGAGCTGTTTTTT. The full variable domain, with the rest looked up from reference TRBV7-6 and TRBJ2-2, is GAGVSQSPRYKVTKRGQDVALRCDPISGHVSLYWYRQALGQGPEFLTYFNYEAQQDKSGLPNDRFSAERPEGSISTLTIQRTEQRDSAMYRCASSPWTGGAGTGELFFGEGSRLTVL.

The chain recombines TRBV19 with TRBJ1-6; TRBD1 is a possible D gene (6 bases). CDR3 length: 16 residues. V dropped 3 bases and J dropped 6 bases, with 15 bases sitting between them. The germline V gene encodes CDR1 LNHDA and CDR2 SQIVND (reference sequence). Here the CDR3 reads CASSIHQDRSNSPLHF. The CDR3 DNA follows: TGTGCCAGTAGTATTCATCAGGACAGAAGTAATTCACCCCTCCACTTT.

This sequence joins TRBV12-5 and TRBJ1-1, with TRBD1 as a possible D gene (5 bases). CDR1 and CDR2 from the germline V gene are LGHNT and FRNRAP. The V gene lost 0 bases and the J gene lost 7 bases, with 21 bases spanning the gap. CDR3 size: 17 residues. In nucleotides, the CDR3 is TGTGCTAGTGGTTTGGTACAAGTCGGCCGGGGGAATCTTGAAGCTTTCTTT. The encoded protein is CASGLVQVGRGNLEAFF.

This clone showed up just once. The V and J genes are TRBV18 and TRBJ1-2, with D perhaps matching TRBD1 (5 bases). The germline V and J ends were trimmed by 0 bases and 5 bases, with 13 bases remaining between them. CDR3 length: 15 residues. The germline CDR1 and CDR2 sequences are KGHSH and LQKENI. CDR3 bases: TGTGCCAGCTCACCACCCCCGACAGTTTCTTATGGCTACACCTTC. Its translation: CASSPPPTVSYGYTF.

The chain uses TRBV7-3 and TRBJ2-1; D is unclear. V lost 6 bases and J 0 bases, leaving 9 bases between the germline ends. This CDR3 region has 14 residues. Germline V gives CDR1 SGHTA, CDR2 FQGTGA. The CDR3 DNA is TGTGCCAGCAGTTCCCCAGGCTCCTACAATGAGCAGTTCTTC. It codes for CASSSPGSYNEQFF.

J is TRBJ2-1 and V is TRBV19; TRBD2 agrees at 9 bases. After removal of 5 bases from V and 3 bases from J, the junction contained 11 bases not matched to a gene. This CDR3 has 17 amino acids. Germline CDR1 and CDR2: LNHDA and SQIVND (reference sequence). The DNA for the CDR3 is TGTGCCAGTAGTGCTTCGACTAGCGGTATACTCTACAATGAGCAGTTCTTC. It encodes CASSASTSGILYNEQFF.

The chain carries TRBV3-1 (or the pseudogene TRBV3-2) and TRBJ2-5, with D perhaps TRBD1 (5 bases). The V and J ends lost 1 base and 0 bases respectively, with 9 bases between them. The CDR3 has 15 amino acids. Per germline, CDR1 LGHDT and CDR2 YNNKEL (reference sequence). CDR3 sequence reads: CASSQGQLHQETQYF. Here the CDR3 DNA reads TGTGCCAGCAGCCAAGGACAGTTACACCAAGAGACCCAGTACTTC.

The J gene is TRBJ2-1, the V gene TRBV6-5; TRBD2 aligns across 8 bases. The CDR3 totals 15 residues. Trimming cost V 2 bases and J 3 bases; bases outside gene matches: 3. Germline V gene lookup returns CDR1 MNHEY and CDR2 SVGAGI. CDR3 region: CASSYSGGLYNEQFF. CDR3 coding DNA: TGTGCCAGCAGTTACAGCGGGGGTCTCTACAATGAGCAGTTCTTC.

V and J are TRBV18 and TRBJ2-2; TRBD1 might be the D (5 bases). The germline V and J ends were trimmed by 6 bases and 1 base, with 9 bases remaining between them. CDR3 size: 14 residues. In germline, CDR1 is KGHSH, CDR2 LQKENI. CDR3 DNA: TGTGCCAGCTCGGCCACAGGGAACACCGGGGAGCTGTTTTTT. This sequence encodes CASSATGNTGELFF. The full variable domain, its missing parts supplied by reference TRBV18 and TRBJ2-2, is NAGVMQNPRHLVRRRGQEARLRCSPMKGHSHVYWYRQLPEEGLKFMVYLQKENIIDESGMPKERFSAEFPKEGPSILRIQQVVRGDSAAYFCASSATGNTGELFFGEGSRLTVL.

This clone was found once. The chain employs TRBV5-1 and TRBJ2-1; tentative D call: TRBD2 (5 bases). In germline, CDR1 is SGHRS, CDR2 YFSETQ. Trimming cost V 0 bases and J 16 bases, with 17 bases left between them. CDR3 size: 13 residues. The CDR3 region is CASSLEGLSSGFF. In DNA, the CDR3 is TGCGCCAGCAGCTTGGAAGGTCTCTCATCGGGATTCTTC.

This chain joins TRBV5-4 and TRBJ2-6; no clear D. CDR1 and CDR2 from the germline V gene are SGHNT and YYREEE (reference sequence). V was clipped by 1 base and J by 0 bases, with 5 bases between them. This CDR3 is built from 15 residues. The CDR3 bases are TGTGCCAGCAGCTTGTCAGGCTCTGGGGCCAACGTCCTGACTTTC. This translates into CASSLSGSGANVLTF.

V and J are TRBV7-6 and TRBJ2-2; 8 bases agree with TRBD1. CDR1 and CDR2 (germline): SGHVS, FNYEAQ. J was trimmed by 1 base and V by 6 bases; bases with no gene match: 4. The CDR3 is made up of 15 amino acids. In DNA, the CDR3 is TGTGCCAGCAGACTTACAGGGGGGAACACCGGGGAGCTGTTTTTT. Translating it yields CASRLTGGNTGELFF.

The V and J genes are TRBV6-6 and TRBJ1-4, with 9 bases lining up with TRBD1. Trimming at V came to 2 bases and at J to 1 base, leaving 2 bases not matched to a gene. The germline V gene encodes CDR1 MNHNY and CDR2 SVGAGI (reference sequence). The CDR3 has 16 amino acids. In nucleotides, the CDR3 is TGTGCCAGCAGTTACGGGACAGGGAAAACTAATGAAAAACTGTTTTTT. Residues: CASSYGTGKTNEKLFF.

The chain is built from TRBV19 and TRBJ1-2, with D perhaps matching TRBD1 (6 bases). Germline CDR1 LNHDA, CDR2 SQIVND (reference sequence). V dropped 8 bases and J dropped 4 bases, with 17 bases sitting between them. The CDR3 sequence is 14 residues long. CDR3 coding DNA: TGTGCCAGTCAGACAGTTCCCAGGGGCTATGGCTACACCTTC. Protein sequence: CASQTVPRGYGYTF.

This chain joins TRBV5-4 and TRBJ2-7, with a possible D match to TRBD1 (6 bases). The CDR3 consists of 15 residues. The germline CDR1 and CDR2 sequences are SGHNT and YYREEE (reference sequence). V lost 4 bases to trimming and J lost 5 bases, with 19 bases between them. CDR3 nucleotide sequence: TGTGCCAGCAGCACCCCCGGACAGCGTATCCACGAGCAGTACTTC. This gives the protein CASSTPGQRIHEQYF. Together with reference TRBV5-4 and TRBJ2-7, the CDR3 gives the full variable domain: ETGVTQSPTHLIKTRGQQVTLRCSSQSGHNTVSWYQQALGQGPQFIFQYYREEENGRGNFPPRFSGLQFPNYSSELNVNALELDDSALYLCASSTPGQRIHEQYFGPGTRLTVT.

The chain is built from TRBV30 and TRBJ2-3, with 8 bases lining up with TRBD2. J lost 2 bases, V lost 2 bases, and 12 bases had no gene match. This CDR3 is 17 amino acids long. Germline V gene lookup returns CDR1 GTSNPN and CDR2 SVGIG (reference sequence). In DNA form, the CDR3 reads TGTGCCTGGAGTCCACGGGGGGGTGGCTCTTTCACAGATACGCAGTATTTT. Its translation is CAWSPRGGGSFTDTQYF.

V usage is TRBV11-3 and J usage is TRBJ1-1; D is possibly TRBD1 (6 bases). In germline, CDR1 is SGHNT, CDR2 YENEEA. V was pared by 5 bases and J by 1 base, with 8 bases between. This CDR3 comprises 13 residues. CDR3 in DNA: TGTGCCAGCAGCCCGGGACAGAACACTGAAGCTTTCTTT. Protein sequence: CASSPGQNTEAFF. The full variable domain, its missing parts supplied by reference TRBV11-3 and TRBJ1-1, is EAGVVQSPRYKIIEKKQPVAFWCNPISGHNTLYWYLQNLGQGPELLIRYENEEAVDDSQLPKDRFSAERLKGVDSTLKIQPAELGDSAVYLCASSPGQNTEAFFGQGTRLTVV.

This clone occurred once. V usage is TRBV6-1 and J usage is TRBJ2-1; 7 nucleotides match TRBD2. The CDR3 sequence is 17 residues long. V lost 1 base, J lost 8 bases, and 14 bases stayed unmatched. The germline CDR1 and CDR2 sequences are MNHNS and SASEGT. CDR3 sequence reads: CASSEGRWLADEDEQFF. In DNA form, the CDR3 reads TGTGCCAGCAGTGAAGGGCGTTGGCTAGCGGATGAGGATGAGCAGTTCTTC.

The chain recombines TRBV20-1 with TRBJ2-1, with a weak D call TRBD2 (5 bases). The germline gives CDR1 DFQATT, CDR2 SNEGSKA (reference sequence). This CDR3 has 14 residues. Trimming shortened V by 3 bases and J by 3 bases, and 12 bases separated the two germline ends. Written as DNA, the CDR3 is TGCAGTGCTAGTAAGCGGAACCTCTACAATGAGCAGTTCTTC. This gives the protein CSASKRNLYNEQFF.

This sequence joins TRBV7-2 and TRBJ2-3; D might be TRBD2 (5 bases). The CDR3 is 16 residues long. The germline V and J ends were trimmed by 1 base and 0 bases, with 11 bases remaining between them. Looked up from germline, CDR1 is SGHTA and CDR2 is FQGNSA. CDR3 residues: CASSLGLAPSTDTQYF. For the CDR3, the DNA is TGTGCCAGCAGCTTAGGGCTAGCCCCTAGCACAGATACGCAGTATTTT.

The CDR3 loop is CASTIYSGANVLTF. CDR3 DNA: TGCGCCAGCACAATCTACTCTGGGGCCAACGTCCTGACTTTC. This chain links TRBV5-1 with TRBJ2-6; D is uncertain. Trimming left V 6 bases short and J 0 bases short, with 7 bases between. The germline V gene has CDR1 SGHRS and CDR2 YFSETQ. This CDR3 has 14 residues.